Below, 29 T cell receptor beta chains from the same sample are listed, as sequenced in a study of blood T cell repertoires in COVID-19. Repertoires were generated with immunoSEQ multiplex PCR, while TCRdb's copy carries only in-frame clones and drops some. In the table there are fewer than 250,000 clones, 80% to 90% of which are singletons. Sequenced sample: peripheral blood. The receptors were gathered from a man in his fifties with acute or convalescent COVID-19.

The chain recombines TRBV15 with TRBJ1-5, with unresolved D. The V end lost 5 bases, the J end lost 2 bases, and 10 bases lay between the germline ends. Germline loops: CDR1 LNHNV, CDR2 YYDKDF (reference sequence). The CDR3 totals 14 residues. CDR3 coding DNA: TGTGCCACCAGCTCGGTGAATGGCAATCAGCCCCAGCATTTT. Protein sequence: CATSSVNGNQPQHF. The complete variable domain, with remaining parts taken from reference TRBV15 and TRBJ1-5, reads DAMVIQNPRYQVTQFGKPVTLSCSQTLNHNVMYWYQQKSSQAPKLLFHYYDKDFNNEADTPDNFQSRRPNTSFCFLDIRSPGLGDTAMYLCATSSVNGNQPQHFGDGTRLSIL.

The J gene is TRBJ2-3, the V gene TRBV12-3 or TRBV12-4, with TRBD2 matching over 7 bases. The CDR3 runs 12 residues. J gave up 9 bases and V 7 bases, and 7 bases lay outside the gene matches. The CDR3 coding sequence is TGTGCCAGCACCCTGGGGAGGGGAACGCAGTATTTT. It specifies CASTLGRGTQYF.

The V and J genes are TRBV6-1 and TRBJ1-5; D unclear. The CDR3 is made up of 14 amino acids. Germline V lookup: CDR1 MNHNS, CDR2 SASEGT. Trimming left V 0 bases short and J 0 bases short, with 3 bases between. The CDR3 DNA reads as TGTGCCAGCAGTGAAGCCGTTAGCAATCAGCCCCAGCATTTT. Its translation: CASSEAVSNQPQHF.

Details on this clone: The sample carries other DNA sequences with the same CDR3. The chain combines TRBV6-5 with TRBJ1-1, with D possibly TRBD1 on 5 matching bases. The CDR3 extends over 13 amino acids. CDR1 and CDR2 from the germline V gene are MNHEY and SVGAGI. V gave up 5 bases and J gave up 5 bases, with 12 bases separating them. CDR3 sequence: CASSPRRGTEAFF. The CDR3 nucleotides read TGTGCCAGCAGTCCCCGGCGGGGGACTGAAGCTTTCTTT.

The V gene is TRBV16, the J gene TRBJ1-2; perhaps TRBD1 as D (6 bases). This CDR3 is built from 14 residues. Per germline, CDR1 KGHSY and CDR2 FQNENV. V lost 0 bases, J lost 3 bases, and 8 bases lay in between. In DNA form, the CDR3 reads TGTGCCAGCAGCCAATCCCGGACAGACTATGGCTACACCTTC. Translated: CASSQSRTDYGYTF.

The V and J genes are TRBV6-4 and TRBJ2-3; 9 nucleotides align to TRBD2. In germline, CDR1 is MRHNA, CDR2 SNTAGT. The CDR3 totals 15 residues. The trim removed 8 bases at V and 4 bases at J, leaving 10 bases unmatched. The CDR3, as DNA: TGTGCCAGCGGAGAGCGGGGGGCCCCAGCAGATACGCAGTATTTT. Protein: CASGERGAPADTQYF.

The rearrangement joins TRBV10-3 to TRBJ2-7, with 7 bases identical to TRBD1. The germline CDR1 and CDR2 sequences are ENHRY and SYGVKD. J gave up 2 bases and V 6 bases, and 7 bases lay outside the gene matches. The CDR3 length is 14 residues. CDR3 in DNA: TGTGCCATCAGCGCCGGGACAGAAGCCTACGAGCAGTACTTC. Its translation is CAISAGTEAYEQYF.

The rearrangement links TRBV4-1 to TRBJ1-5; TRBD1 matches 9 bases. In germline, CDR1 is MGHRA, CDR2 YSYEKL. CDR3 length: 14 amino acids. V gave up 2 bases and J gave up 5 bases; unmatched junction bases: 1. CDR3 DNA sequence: TGCGCCAGCAGCCAAAGACAGGGGGATCAGCCCCAGCATTTT. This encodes CASSQRQGDQPQHF.

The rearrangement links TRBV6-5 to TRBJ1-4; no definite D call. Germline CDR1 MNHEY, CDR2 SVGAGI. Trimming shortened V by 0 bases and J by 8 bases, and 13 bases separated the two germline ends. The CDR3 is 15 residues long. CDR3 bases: TGTGCCAGCAGTTACTCGAATTACAATGTGGAAAAACTGTTTTTT. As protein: CASSYSNYNVEKLFF.

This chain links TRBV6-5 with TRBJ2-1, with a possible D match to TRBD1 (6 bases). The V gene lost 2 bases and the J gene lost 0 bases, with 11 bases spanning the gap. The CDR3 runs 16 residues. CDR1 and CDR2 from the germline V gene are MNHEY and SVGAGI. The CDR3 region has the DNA TGTGCCAGCAGTTACGGTGGACAGAGCTCCTACAATGAGCAGTTCTTC. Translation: CASSYGGQSSYNEQFF.

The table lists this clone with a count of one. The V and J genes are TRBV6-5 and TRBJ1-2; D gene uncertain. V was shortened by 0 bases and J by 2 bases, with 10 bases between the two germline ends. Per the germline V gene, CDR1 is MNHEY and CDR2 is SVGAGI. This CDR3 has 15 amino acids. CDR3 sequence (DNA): TGTGCCAGCAGTTACTCGAATCTGGGCAACTATGGCTACACCTTC. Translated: CASSYSNLGNYGYTF.

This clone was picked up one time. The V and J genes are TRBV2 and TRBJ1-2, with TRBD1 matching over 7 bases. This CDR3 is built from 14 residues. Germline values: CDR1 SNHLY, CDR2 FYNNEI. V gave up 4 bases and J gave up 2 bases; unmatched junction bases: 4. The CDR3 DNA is TGTGCCAGCAGTGGGACAGGTCGAAACTATGGCTACACCTTC. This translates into CASSGTGRNYGYTF.

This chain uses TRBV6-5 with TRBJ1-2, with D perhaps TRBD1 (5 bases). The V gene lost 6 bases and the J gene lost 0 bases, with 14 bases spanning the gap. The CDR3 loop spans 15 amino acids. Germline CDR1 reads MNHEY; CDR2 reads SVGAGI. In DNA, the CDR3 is TGTGCCAGCAGGACTTGGGGCAGGACTAACTATGGCTACACCTTC. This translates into CASRTWGRTNYGYTF.

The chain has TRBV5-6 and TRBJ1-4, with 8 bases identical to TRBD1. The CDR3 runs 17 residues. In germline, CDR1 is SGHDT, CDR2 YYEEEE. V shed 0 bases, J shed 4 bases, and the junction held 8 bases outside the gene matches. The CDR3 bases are TGTGCCAGCAGCTTGGCGACAGGGGATCTTGGTAATGAAAAACTGTTTTTT. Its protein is CASSLATGDLGNEKLFF.

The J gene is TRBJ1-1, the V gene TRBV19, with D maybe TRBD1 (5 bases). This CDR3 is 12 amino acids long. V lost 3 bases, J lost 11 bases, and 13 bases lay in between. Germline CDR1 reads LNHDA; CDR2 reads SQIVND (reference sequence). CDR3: CASSMSGFRAFF. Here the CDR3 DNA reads TGTGCCAGTAGTATGTCAGGGTTCAGGGCTTTCTTT.

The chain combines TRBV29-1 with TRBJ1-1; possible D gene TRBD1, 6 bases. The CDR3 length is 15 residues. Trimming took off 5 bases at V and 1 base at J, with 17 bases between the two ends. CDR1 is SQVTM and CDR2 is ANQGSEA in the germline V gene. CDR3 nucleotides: TGCAGCGTTTCTATCCCGGGACACCAGAACACTGAAGCTTTCTTT. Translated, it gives CSVSIPGHQNTEAFF.

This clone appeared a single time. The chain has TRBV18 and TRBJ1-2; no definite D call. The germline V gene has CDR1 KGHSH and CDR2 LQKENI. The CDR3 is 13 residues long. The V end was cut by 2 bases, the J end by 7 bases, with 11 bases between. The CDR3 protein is CASSPRQDPGYTF. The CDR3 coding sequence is TGTGCCAGCTCACCAAGGCAGGATCCTGGCTACACCTTC. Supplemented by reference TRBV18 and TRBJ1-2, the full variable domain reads NAGVMQNPRHLVRRRGQEARLRCSPMKGHSHVYWYRQLPEEGLKFMVYLQKENIIDESGMPKERFSAEFPKEGPSILRIQQVVRGDSAAYFCASSPRQDPGYTFGSGTRLTVV.

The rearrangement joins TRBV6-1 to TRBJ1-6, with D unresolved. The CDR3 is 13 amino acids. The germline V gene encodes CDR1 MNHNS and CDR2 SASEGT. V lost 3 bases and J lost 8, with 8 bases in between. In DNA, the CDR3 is TGTGCCAGCAGTGAGTACCCGGATTCACCCCTCCACTTT. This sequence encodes CASSEYPDSPLHF.

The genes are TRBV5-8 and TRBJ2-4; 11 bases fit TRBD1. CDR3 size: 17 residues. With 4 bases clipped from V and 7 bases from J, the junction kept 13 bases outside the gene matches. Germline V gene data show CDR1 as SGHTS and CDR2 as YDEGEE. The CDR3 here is CASSVVGGQGAKNIQYF. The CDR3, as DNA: TGTGCCAGCAGCGTTGTTGGAGGACAGGGGGCGAAGAACATTCAGTACTTC.

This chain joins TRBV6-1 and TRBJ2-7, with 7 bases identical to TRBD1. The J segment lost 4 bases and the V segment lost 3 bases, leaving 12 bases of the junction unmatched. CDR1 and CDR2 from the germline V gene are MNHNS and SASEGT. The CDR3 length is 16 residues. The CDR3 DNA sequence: TGTGCCAGCAGTGATTGGGGACAGCCTCAGCGTTACGAGCAGTACTTC. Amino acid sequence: CASSDWGQPQRYEQYF.

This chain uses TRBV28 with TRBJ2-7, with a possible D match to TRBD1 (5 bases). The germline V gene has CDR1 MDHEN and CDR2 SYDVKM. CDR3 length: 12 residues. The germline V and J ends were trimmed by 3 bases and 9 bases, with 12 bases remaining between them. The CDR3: CASSFATVGQYF. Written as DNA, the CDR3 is TGTGCCAGCAGTTTTGCGACAGTTGGGCAGTACTTC.

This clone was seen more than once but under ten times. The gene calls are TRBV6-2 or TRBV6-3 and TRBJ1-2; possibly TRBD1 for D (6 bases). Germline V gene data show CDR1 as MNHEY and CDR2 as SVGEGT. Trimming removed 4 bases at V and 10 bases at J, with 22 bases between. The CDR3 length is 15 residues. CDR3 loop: CASSWGPSGDSDYTF. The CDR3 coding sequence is TGTGCCAGCAGTTGGGGGCCTTCTGGTGATTCTGACTACACCTTC.

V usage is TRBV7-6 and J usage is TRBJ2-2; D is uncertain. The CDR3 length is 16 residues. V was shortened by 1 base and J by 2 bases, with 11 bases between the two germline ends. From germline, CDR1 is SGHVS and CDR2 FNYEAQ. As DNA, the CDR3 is TGTGCCAGCAGCTTAGTACAGCCAAGCAACACCGGGGAGCTGTTTTTT. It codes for CASSLVQPSNTGELFF.

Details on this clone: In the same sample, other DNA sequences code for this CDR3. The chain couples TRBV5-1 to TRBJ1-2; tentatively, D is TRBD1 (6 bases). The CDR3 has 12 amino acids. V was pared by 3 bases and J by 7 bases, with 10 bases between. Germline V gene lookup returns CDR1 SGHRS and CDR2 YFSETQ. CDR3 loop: CASSSSRGGYTF. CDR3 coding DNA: TGCGCCAGCAGCTCTTCCAGGGGTGGCTACACCTTC.

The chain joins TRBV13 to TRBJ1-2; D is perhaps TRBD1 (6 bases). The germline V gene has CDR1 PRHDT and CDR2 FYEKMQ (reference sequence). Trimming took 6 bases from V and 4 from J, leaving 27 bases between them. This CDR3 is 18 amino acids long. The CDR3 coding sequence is TGTGCCAGCAGAGTTCTTAGGGACATCTCACTAGGGGGCTATGGCTACACCTTC. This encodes CASRVLRDISLGGYGYTF.

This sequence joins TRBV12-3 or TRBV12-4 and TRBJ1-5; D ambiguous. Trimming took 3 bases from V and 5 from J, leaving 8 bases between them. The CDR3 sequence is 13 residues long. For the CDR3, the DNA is TGTGCCAGCAGTTTCATGCGGGATCAGCCCCAGCATTTT. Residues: CASSFMRDQPQHF.

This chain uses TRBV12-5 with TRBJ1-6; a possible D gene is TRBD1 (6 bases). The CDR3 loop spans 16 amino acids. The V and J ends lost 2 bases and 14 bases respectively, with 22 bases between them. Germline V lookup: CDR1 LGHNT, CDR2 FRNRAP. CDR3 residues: CASGLSPGHSSVALHF. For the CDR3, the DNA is TGTGCTAGTGGTTTGTCTCCGGGACACTCGTCGGTGGCCCTCCACTTT.

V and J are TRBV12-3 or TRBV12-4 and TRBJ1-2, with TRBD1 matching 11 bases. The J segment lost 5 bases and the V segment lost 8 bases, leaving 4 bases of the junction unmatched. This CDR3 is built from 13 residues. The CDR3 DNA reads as TGTGCCAGCCGGACAGGGGGCGGGTATGGCTACACCTTC. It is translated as CASRTGGGYGYTF.

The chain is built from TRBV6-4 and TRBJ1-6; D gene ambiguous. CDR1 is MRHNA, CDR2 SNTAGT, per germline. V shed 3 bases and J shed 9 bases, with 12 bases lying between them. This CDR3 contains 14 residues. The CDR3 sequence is CASSERPAGSPLHF. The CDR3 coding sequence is TGTGCCAGCAGTGAAAGGCCCGCAGGTTCACCCCTCCACTTT.